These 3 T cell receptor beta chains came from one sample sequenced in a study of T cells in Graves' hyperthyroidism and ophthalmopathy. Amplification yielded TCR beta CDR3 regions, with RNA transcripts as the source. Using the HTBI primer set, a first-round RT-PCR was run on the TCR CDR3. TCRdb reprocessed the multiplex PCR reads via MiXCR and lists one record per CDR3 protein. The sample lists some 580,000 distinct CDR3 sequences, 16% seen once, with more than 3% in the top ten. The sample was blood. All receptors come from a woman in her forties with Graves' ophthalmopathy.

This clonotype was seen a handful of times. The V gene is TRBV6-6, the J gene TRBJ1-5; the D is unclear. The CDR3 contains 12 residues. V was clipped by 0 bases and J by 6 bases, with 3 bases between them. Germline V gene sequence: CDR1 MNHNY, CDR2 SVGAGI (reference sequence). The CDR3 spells CASSYSGQPQHF. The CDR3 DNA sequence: TGTGCCAGCAGTTACTCAGGTCAGCCCCAGCATTTT.

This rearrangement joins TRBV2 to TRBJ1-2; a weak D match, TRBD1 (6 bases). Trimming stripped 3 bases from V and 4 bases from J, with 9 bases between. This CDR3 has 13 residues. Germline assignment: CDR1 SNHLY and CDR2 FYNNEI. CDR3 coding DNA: TGTGCCAGCAGTGAGGGGGGCATCTATGGCTACACCTTC. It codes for CASSEGGIYGYTF.

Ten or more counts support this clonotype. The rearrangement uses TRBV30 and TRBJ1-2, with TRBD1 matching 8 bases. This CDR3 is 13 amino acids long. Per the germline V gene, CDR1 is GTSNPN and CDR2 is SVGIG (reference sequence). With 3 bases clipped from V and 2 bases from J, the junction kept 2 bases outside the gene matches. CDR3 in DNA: TGTGCCTGGAGCCGGACAGGGAACTATGGCTACACCTTC. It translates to CAWSRTGNYGYTF.